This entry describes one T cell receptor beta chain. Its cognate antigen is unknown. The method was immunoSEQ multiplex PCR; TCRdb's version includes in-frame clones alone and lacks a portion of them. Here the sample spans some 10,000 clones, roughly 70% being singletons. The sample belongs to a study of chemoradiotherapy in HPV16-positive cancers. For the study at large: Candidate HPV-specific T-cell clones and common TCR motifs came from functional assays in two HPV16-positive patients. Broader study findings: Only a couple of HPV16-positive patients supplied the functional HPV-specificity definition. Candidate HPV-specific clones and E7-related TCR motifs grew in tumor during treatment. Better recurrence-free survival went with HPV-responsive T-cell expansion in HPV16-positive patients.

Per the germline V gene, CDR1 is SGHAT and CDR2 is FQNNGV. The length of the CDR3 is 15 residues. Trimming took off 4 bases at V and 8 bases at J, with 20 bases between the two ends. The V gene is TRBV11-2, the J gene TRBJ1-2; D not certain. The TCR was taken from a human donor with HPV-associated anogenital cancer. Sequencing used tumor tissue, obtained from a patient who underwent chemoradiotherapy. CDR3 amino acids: CASSSSLASEAGYTF. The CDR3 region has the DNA TGTGCCAGCAGCTCAAGTCTCGCATCCGAGGCCGGCTACACCTTC. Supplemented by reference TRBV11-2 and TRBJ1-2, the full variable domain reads EAGVAQSPRYKIIEKRQSVAFWCNPISGHATLYWYQQILGQGPKLLIQFQNNGVVDDSQLPKDRFSAERLKGVDSTLKIQPAKLEDSAVYLCASSSSLASEAGYTFGSGTRLTVV.